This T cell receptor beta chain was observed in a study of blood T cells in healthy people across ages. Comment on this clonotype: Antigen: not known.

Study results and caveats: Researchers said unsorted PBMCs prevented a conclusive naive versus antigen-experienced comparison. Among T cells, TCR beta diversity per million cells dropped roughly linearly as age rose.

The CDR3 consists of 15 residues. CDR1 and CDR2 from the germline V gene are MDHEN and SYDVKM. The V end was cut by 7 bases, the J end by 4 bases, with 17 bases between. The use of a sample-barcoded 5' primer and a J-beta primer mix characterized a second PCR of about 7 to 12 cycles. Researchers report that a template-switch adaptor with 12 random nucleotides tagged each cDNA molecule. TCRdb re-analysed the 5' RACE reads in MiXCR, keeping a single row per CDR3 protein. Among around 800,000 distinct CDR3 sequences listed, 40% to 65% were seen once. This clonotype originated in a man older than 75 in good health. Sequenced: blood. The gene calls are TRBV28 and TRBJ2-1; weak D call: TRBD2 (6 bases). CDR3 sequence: CASKEERRGYNEQFF. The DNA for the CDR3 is TGTGCCAGCAAAGAAGAACGGAGGGGTTACAATGAGCAGTTCTTC.